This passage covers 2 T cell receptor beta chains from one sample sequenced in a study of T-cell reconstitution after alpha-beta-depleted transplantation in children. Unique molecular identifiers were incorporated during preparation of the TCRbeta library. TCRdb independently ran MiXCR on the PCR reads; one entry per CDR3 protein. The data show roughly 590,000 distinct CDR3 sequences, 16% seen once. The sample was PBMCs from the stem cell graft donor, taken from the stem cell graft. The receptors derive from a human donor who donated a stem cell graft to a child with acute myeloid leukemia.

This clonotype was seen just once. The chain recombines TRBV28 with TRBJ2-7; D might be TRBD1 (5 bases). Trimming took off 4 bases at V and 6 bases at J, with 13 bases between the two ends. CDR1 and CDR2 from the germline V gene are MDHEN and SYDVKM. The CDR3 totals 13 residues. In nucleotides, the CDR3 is TGTGCCAGCAGTTCAACCCAGGGCTCCGAGCAGTACGTC. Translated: CASSSTQGSEQYV.

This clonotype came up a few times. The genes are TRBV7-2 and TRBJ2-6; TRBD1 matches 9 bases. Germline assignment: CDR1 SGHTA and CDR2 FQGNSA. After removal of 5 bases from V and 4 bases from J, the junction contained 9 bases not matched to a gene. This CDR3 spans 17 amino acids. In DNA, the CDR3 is TGTGCCAGCAGCCAAACTAACAGGGGGCCAGGGGCCAACGTCCTGACTTTC. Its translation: CASSQTNRGPGANVLTF. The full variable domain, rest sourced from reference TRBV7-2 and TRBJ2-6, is GAGVSQSPSNKVTEKGKDVELRCDPISGHTALYWYRQSLGQGLEFLIYFQGNSAPDKSGLPSDRFSAERTGGSVSTLTIQRTQQEDSAVYLCASSQTNRGPGANVLTFGAGSRLTVL.